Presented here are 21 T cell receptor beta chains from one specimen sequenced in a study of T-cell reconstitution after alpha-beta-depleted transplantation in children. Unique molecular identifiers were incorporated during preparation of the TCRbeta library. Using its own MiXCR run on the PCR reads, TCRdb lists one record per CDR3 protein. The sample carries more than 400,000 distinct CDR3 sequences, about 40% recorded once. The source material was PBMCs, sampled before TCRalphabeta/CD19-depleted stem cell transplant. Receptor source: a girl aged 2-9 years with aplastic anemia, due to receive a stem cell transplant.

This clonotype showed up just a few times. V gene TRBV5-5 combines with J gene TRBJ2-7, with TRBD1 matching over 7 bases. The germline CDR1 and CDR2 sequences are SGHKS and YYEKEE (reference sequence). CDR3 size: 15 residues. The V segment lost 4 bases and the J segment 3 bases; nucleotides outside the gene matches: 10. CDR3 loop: CASSMGQTSFYEQYF. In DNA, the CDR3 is TGTGCCAGCAGCATGGGACAGACATCCTTCTACGAGCAGTACTTC.

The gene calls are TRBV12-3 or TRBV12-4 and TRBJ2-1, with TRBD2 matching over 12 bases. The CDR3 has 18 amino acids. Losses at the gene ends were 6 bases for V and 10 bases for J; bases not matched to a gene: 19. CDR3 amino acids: CASRRMGSSGRAEGEQFF. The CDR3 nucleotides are TGTGCCAGCAGACGGATGGGATCTAGCGGGAGGGCTGAGGGAGAGCAGTTCTTC.

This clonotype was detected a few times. The CDR3 DNA reads TGCGCCAGCAGCGCGTACACTAGACTCAACTCCTACAATGAGCAGTTCTTC. Its protein is CASSAYTRLNSYNEQFF. The gene calls are TRBV5-1 and TRBJ2-1, with D tentatively TRBD2 (5 bases). Germline values: CDR1 SGHRS, CDR2 YFSETQ. This CDR3 is built from 17 residues. Trimming pared 4 bases from V and 0 bases from J, leaving 17 bases between. The full variable domain, completed using reference TRBV5-1 and TRBJ2-1, is KAGVTQTPRYLIKTRGQQVTLSCSPISGHRSVSWYQQTPGQGLQFLFEYFSETQRNKGNFPGRFSGRQFSNSRSEMNVSTLELGDSALYLCASSAYTRLNSYNEQFFGPGTRLTVL.

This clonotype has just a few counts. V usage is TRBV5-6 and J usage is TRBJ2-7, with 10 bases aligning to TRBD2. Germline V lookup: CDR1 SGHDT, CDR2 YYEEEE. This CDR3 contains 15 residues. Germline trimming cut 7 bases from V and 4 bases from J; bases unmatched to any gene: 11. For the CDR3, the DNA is TGTGCCAGCTTATTTATAGCGGGAGGAGTATACGAGCAGTACTTC. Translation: CASLFIAGGVYEQYF.

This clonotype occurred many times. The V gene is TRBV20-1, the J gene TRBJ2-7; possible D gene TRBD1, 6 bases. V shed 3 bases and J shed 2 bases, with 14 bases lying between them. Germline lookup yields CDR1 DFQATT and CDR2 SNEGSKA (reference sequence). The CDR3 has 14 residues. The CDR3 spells CSARDDRWTYEQYF. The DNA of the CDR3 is TGCAGTGCTAGGGATGACAGGTGGACCTACGAGCAGTACTTC.

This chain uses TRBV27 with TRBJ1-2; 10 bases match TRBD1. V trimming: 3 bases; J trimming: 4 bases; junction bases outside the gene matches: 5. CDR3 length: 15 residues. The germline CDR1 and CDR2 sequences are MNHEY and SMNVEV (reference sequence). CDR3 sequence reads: CASSFSGQGTYGYTF. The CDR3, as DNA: TGTGCCAGCAGTTTCTCGGGACAGGGGACCTATGGCTACACCTTC.

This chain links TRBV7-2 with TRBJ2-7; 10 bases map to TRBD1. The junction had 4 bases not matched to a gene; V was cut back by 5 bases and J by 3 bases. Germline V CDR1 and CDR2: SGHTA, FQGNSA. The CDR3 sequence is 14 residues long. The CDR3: CASSRTGGGYEQYF. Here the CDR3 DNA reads TGTGCCAGCAGCAGGACAGGGGGAGGCTACGAGCAGTACTTC.

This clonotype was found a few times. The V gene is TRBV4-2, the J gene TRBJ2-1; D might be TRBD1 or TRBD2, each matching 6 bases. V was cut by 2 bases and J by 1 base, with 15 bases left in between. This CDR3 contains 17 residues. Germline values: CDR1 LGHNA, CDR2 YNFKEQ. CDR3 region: CASSQPQGLASYNEQFF. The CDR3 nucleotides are TGTGCCAGCAGCCAACCCCAGGGGCTAGCGTCCTACAATGAGCAGTTCTTC.

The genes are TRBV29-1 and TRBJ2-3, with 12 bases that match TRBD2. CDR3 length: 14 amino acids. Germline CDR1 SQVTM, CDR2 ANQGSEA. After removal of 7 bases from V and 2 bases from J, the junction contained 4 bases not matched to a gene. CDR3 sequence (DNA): TGCAGCGATGGACTAGCGGGAAACACAGATACGCAGTATTTT. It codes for CSDGLAGNTDTQYF.

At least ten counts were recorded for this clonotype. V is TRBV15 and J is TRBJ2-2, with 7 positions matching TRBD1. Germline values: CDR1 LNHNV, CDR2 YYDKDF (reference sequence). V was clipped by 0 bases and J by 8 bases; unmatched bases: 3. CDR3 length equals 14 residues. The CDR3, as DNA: TGTGCCACCAGCAGAGATCGGGGACAGGGGGAGCTGTTTTTT. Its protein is CATSRDRGQGELFF.

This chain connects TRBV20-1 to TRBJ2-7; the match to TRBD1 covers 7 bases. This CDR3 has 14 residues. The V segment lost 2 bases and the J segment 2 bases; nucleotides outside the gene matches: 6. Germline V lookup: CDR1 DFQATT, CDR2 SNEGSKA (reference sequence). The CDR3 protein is CSARRSGTAYEQYF. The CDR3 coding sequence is TGCAGTGCTAGAAGGTCCGGGACAGCCTACGAGCAGTACTTC.

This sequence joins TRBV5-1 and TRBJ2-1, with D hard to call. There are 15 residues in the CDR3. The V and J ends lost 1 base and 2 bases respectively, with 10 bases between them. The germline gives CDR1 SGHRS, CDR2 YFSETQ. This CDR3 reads CASSLRDGAYNEQFF. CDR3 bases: TGCGCCAGCAGCTTGAGGGATGGGGCCTACAATGAGCAGTTCTTC.

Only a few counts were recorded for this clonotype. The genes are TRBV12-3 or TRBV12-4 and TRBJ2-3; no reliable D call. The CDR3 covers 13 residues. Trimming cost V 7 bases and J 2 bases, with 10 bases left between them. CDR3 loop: CASTTDYTDTQYF. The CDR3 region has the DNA TGTGCCAGCACTACCGATTACACAGATACGCAGTATTTT.

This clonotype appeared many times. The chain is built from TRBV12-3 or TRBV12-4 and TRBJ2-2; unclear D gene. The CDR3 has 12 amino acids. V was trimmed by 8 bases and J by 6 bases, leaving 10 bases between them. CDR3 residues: CASRSEAGELFF. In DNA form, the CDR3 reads TGTGCCAGCCGGAGCGAGGCCGGGGAGCTGTTTTTT.

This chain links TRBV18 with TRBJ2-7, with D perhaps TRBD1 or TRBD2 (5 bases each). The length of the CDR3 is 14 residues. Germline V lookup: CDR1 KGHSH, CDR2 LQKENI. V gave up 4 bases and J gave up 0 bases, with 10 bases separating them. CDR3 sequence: CASSQIGASYEQYF. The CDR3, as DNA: TGTGCCAGCTCACAAATCGGGGCCTCCTACGAGCAGTACTTC.

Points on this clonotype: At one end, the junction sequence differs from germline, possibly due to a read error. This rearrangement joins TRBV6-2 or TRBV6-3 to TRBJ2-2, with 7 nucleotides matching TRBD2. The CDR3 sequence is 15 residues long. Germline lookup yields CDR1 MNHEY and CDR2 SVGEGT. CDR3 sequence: CASSYREAGPGELFF. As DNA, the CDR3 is TGTGCCAGCAGTTACCGGGAGGCTGGGCCCGGGGAGCTGTTTTTC.

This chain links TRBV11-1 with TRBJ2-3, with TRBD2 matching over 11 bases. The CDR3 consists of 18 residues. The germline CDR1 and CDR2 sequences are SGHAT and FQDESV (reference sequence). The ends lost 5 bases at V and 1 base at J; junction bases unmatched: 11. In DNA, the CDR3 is TGTGCCAGCAGCAGGAGACTAGCGGGACTCGGGGGCACAGATACGCAGTATTTT. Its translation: CASSRRLAGLGGTDTQYF.

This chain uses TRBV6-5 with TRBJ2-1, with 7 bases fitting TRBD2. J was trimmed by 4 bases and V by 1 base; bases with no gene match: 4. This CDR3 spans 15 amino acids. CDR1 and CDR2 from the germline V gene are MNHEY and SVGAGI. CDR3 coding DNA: TGTGCCAGCAGTTACTATAGCGGGCCTTACAATGAGCAGTTCTTC. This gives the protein CASSYYSGPYNEQFF.

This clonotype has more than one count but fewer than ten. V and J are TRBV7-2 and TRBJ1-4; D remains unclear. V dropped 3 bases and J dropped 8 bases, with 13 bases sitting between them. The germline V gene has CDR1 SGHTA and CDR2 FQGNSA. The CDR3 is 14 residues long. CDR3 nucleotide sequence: TGTGCCAGCAGCTTTAGGGCTGATGGGGAAAAACTGTTTTTT. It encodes CASSFRADGEKLFF.

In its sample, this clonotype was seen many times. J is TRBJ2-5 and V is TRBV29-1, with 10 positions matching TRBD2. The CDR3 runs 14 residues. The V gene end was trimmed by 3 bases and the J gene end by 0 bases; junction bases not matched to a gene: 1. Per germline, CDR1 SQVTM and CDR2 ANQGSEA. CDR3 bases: TGCAGCGTTGACGGACTAGCGGACCAAGAGACCCAGTACTTC. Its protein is CSVDGLADQETQYF.

The CDR3 reads CASRDRGRLYNEQFF. In DNA form, the CDR3 reads TGTGCCAGCAGGGACCGGGGGCGGTTGTACAATGAGCAGTTCTTC. This chain uses TRBV2 with TRBJ2-1; D may correspond to TRBD1 or TRBD2 (6 bases each). The CDR3 sequence is 15 residues long. CDR1 SNHLY and CDR2 FYNNEI come from the germline V gene. The V end lost 6 bases, the J end lost 4 bases, and 16 bases lay between the germline ends.